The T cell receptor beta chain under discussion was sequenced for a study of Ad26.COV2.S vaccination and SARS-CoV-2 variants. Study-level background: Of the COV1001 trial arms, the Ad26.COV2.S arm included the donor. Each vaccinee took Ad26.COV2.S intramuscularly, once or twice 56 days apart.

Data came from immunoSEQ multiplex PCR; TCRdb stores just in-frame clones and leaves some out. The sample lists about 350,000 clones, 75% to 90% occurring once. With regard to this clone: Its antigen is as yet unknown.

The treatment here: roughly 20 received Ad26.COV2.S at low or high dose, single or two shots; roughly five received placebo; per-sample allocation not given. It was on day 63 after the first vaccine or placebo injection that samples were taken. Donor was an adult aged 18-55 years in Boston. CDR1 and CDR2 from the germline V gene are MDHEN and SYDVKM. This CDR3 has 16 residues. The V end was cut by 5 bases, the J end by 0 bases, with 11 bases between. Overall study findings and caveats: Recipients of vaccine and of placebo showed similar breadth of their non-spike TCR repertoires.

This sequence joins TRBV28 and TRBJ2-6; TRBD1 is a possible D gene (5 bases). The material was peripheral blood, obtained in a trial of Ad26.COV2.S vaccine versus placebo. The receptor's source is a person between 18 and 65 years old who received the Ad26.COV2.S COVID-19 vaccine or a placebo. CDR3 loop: CASSPLQASGANVLTF. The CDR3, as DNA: TGTGCCAGCAGTCCTCTACAGGCCTCTGGGGCCAACGTCCTGACTTTC.